A selection of T cell receptor beta chains follows, all from one sample in a study of metastatic and nonmetastatic thyroid tumors. Using MiXCR, TCRdb re-called clones from the PCR reads. The table includes some 60,000 clones, 25% to 30% detected once. The sample consisted of blood. These receptors were collected from a female donor with papillary thyroid cancer or a benign thyroid nodule (not recorded which). Some clones in this sample may be carry-over from other donors' samples. The CDR3 runs from the conserved cysteine through the conserved F or W. The order of the fields is D gene, V gene, J gene, clone size, CDR3 protein, CDR3 DNA. The D gene is left open where the match is weak. Clone sizes are given selectively: once, few, many, or a class where the clone is expanded.

D: .
V: TRBV27
J: TRBJ1-1
size: few
CDR3: CASSHTTGGTEAFF
DNA: TGTGCCAGCAGTCACACGACAGGTGGGACTGAAGCTTTCTTT

D: .
V: TRBV20-1
J: TRBJ1-1
size: .
CDR3: CSARDVGGSYTEAFF
DNA: TGCAGTGCTAGAGATGTGGGGGGGTCGTACACTGAAGCTTTCTTT

D: .
V: TRBV25-1
J: TRBJ2-7
size: few
CDR3: CASRKGGSYEQYF
DNA: TGTGCCAGCAGGAAGGGGGGTTCCTACGAGCAGTACTTC

D: TRBD1
V: TRBV5-1
J: TRBJ1-1
size: few
CDR3: CASRQGTGGRTEAFF
DNA: TGCGCCAGCAGACAAGGGACAGGGGGTCGCACTGAAGCTTTCTTT

D: TRBD2
V: TRBV7-8
J: TRBJ2-7
size: .
CDR3: CASSLLAGVEQYF
DNA: TGTGCCAGCAGCTTACTAGCGGGAGTTGAGCAGTACTTC

D: TRBD2
V: TRBV19
J: TRBJ2-1
size: few
CDR3: CASTVTSGRYNEQFF
DNA: TGTGCCAGTACTGTGACTAGCGGGCGATACAATGAGCAGTTCTTC

D: TRBD1
V: TRBV19
J: TRBJ2-3
size: few
CDR3: CASREQGVTDTQYF
DNA: TGTGCCAGCCGGGAACAGGGGGTTACAGATACGCAGTATTTT

D: .
V: TRBV12-3/TRBV12-4
J: TRBJ2-7
size: .
CDR3: CASMLGGSYEQYF
DNA: TGTGCCAGCATGCTCGGCGGTTCCTACGAGCAGTACTTC

D: .
V: TRBV4-3
J: TRBJ1-3
size: .
CDR3: CASSQVARPPGNTIYF
DNA: TGCGCCAGCAGCCAAGTTGCCAGGCCCCCTGGAAACACCATATATTTT

D: TRBD1
V: TRBV3-1
J: TRBJ2-4
size: .
CDR3: CASSPGGTNIQYF
DNA: TGTGCCAGCAGCCCAGGGGGCACAAACATTCAGTACTTC

D: TRBD1
V: TRBV12-3/TRBV12-4
J: TRBJ1-1
size: few
CDR3: CASSLQGLSTEAFF
DNA: TGTGCCAGCAGTCTACAGGGGCTGAGCACTGAAGCTTTCTTT

D: TRBD2
V: TRBV19
J: TRBJ2-7
size: .
CDR3: CASSSGSRRSYEQYF
DNA: TGTGCCAGCTCTAGCGGGAGCAGAAGGTCGTACGAGCAGTACTTC

D: .
V: TRBV7-8
J: TRBJ1-2
size: .
CDR3: CASSPGGGYRYGYTF
DNA: TGTGCCAGCAGCCCGGGGGGAGGGTATCGCTATGGCTACACCTTC

D: .
V: TRBV5-5
J: TRBJ1-2
size: many
CDR3: CASSTQVTTYTF
DNA: TGTGCCAGCAGCACACAGGTTACAACCTACACCTTC

D: .
V: TRBV5-1
J: TRBJ1-2
size: .
CDR3: CASRSGTDGYTF
DNA: TGCGCCAGCAGGTCCGGGACGGATGGCTACACCTTC

D: .
V: TRBV11-2
J: TRBJ2-7
size: .
CDR3: CASSSGSGHNYEQYF
DNA: TGTGCCAGCAGCTCCGGAAGCGGGCATAACTACGAGCAGTACTTC

D: .
V: TRBV24-1
J: TRBJ2-5
size: few
CDR3: CATSDLVDEEETQYF
DNA: TGTGCCACCAGTGATTTAGTCGACGAGGAGGAGACCCAGTACTTC

D: TRBD2
V: TRBV9
J: TRBJ2-7
size: many
CDR3: CASNRGVGGDEQYF
DNA: TGTGCCAGCAACCGTGGTGTGGGAGGGGACGAGCAGTACTTC

D: TRBD1
V: TRBV19
J: TRBJ2-5
size: few
CDR3: CASSHRTGQETQYF
DNA: TGTGCCAGTAGTCACAGGACAGGTCAAGAGACCCAGTACTTC

D: .
V: TRBV28
J: TRBJ2-7
size: .
CDR3: CASKPSDPGDEQYF
DNA: TGTGCCAGCAAACCGAGCGATCCGGGGGACGAGCAGTACTTC

D: TRBD1
V: TRBV7-9
J: TRBJ2-7
size: once
CDR3: CASSLGTGYYEQYF
DNA: TGTGCCAGCAGCTTAGGGACAGGGTACTACGAGCAGTACTTC

D: .
V: TRBV10-3
J: TRBJ1-1
size: few
CDR3: CAISPTELGITEAFF
DNA: TGTGCCATCAGTCCAACCGAGCTGGGGATCACTGAAGCTTTCTTT

D: .
V: TRBV20-1
J: TRBJ2-7
size: .
CDR3: CSARGDISYEQYF
DNA: TGCAGTGCTCGGGGGGACATATCCTACGAGCAGTACTTC

D: TRBD2
V: TRBV12-3/TRBV12-4
J: TRBJ2-1
size: .
CDR3: CASSQYTLGTREYNEQFF
DNA: TGTGCCAGCAGTCAGTACACCCTCGGGACTAGGGAATACAATGAGCAGTTCTTC

D: TRBD1
V: TRBV6-1
J: TRBJ1-6
size: .
CDR3: CASSSGTGVSPLHF
DNA: TGTGCCAGCAGTTCCGGGACAGGGGTTTCACCCCTCCACTTT

D: .
V: TRBV28
J: TRBJ1-2
size: few
CDR3: CASRGDTLYGYTF
DNA: TGTGCCAGCAGGGGGGACACCCTCTATGGCTACACCTTC

D: .
V: TRBV6-2/TRBV6-3
J: TRBJ2-1
size: many
CDR3: CASSRPFGDYEQFF
DNA: TGTGCCAGCAGTCGCCCATTTGGAGACTATGAGCAGTTCTTC

D: .
V: TRBV6-6
J: TRBJ1-2
size: few
CDR3: CASSYSSLGHYYGYTF
DNA: TGTGCCAGCAGTTACTCATCCCTGGGGCACTACTATGGCTACACCTTC

D: TRBD1
V: TRBV20-1
J: TRBJ2-1
size: .
CDR3: CSARVDRDYNEQFF
DNA: TGCAGTGCTAGAGTGGACAGGGACTACAATGAGCAGTTCTTC

D: .
V: TRBV7-9
J: TRBJ2-7
size: few
CDR3: CASTPSAGLYEQYF
DNA: TGTGCCAGCACCCCTTCGGCGGGGCTTTACGAGCAGTACTTC

D: .
V: TRBV6-5
J: TRBJ2-2
size: .
CDR3: CASSYSIVGTGELFF
DNA: TGTGCCAGCAGTTACTCAATAGTAGGCACCGGGGAGCTGTTTTTT

D: TRBD1
V: TRBV6-1
J: TRBJ1-4
size: few
CDR3: CASSESARTGGLFF
DNA: TGTGCCAGCAGTGAATCTGCCCGGACAGGGGGACTGTTTTTT

D: .
V: TRBV5-1
J: TRBJ1-1
size: .
CDR3: CASSLATSGWTEAFF
DNA: TGCGCCAGCAGCTTGGCTACCTCAGGGTGGACTGAAGCTTTCTTT

D: TRBD1
V: TRBV6-2/TRBV6-3
J: TRBJ1-2
size: .
CDR3: CASSYNPQGADYGYTF
DNA: TGTGCCAGCAGTTATAATCCGCAGGGGGCAGACTATGGCTACACCTTC

D: TRBD2
V: TRBV12-3/TRBV12-4
J: TRBJ2-1
size: .
CDR3: CASSGLAGRSYNEQFF
DNA: TGTGCCAGCAGTGGACTAGCGGGACGCTCCTACAATGAGCAGTTCTTC

D: TRBD2
V: TRBV12-3/TRBV12-4
J: TRBJ2-1
size: few
CDR3: CASRDPASGGRNEQFF
DNA: TGTGCCAGCAGAGACCCGGCTAGCGGGGGGCGGAATGAGCAGTTCTTC

D: .
V: TRBV24-1
J: TRBJ2-6
size: .
CDR3: CATSDSAGGSGANVLTF
DNA: TGTGCCACCAGTGATTCGGCAGGGGGGTCTGGGGCCAACGTCCTGACTTTC

D: .
V: TRBV28
J: TRBJ1-2
size: .
CDR3: CASSSNGLAWGYTF
DNA: TGTGCCAGCAGTTCAAACGGACTTGCCTGGGGCTACACCTTC

D: .
V: TRBV6-1
J: TRBJ1-5
size: few
CDR3: CASSVGGDQPQHF
DNA: TGTGCCAGCAGTGTAGGGGGTGATCAGCCCCAGCATTTT

D: TRBD1
V: TRBV5-1
J: TRBJ2-5
size: .
CDR3: CASSLAGQGLETQYF
DNA: TGCGCCAGCAGCTTGGCCGGACAGGGGCTAGAGACCCAGTACTTC